The 19 T cell receptor beta chains below all came from one sample that was sequenced in a study of siplizumab effects on memory and regulatory T cells. Method: immunoSEQ multiplex PCR; TCRdb's copy keeps in-frame clones and lacks some. The sample shows roughly 50,000 clones, nearly 98% of them seen only once. The sequenced sample was naive CD4+ T cells sorted from blood. The receptors shown here come from a human donor in good health.

V gene TRBV30 combines with J gene TRBJ2-7; no clear D gene. Germline assignment: CDR1 GTSNPN and CDR2 SVGIG (reference sequence). This CDR3 has 17 residues. V gave up 1 base and J gave up 3 bases, with 22 bases separating them. The CDR3 loop is CAWSDSHGRTVGYEQYF. The DNA for the CDR3 is TGTGCCTGGAGTGACAGCCACGGACGGACGGTCGGCTACGAGCAGTACTTC.

V usage is TRBV5-4 and J usage is TRBJ1-1; D not resolved. The germline V gene encodes CDR1 SGHNT and CDR2 YYREEE (reference sequence). Deletions cut 0 bases from V and 1 base from J, with 7 bases between. This CDR3 is 14 amino acids long. CDR3 sequence: CASSLGVGNTEAFF. CDR3 coding DNA: TGTGCCAGCAGCTTGGGGGTGGGGAACACTGAAGCTTTCTTT.

This rearrangement joins TRBV30 to TRBJ1-3; possible D gene TRBD1, 5 bases. The V end lost 2 bases, the J end lost 2 bases, and 10 bases lay between the germline ends. The CDR3 has 14 amino acids. CDR1 is GTSNPN and CDR2 is SVGIG in the germline V gene (reference sequence). CDR3 sequence reads: CAWSRGRTGNTIYF. The CDR3 DNA reads TGTGCCTGGAGTAGGGGAAGGACTGGAAACACCATATATTTT.

This rearrangement joins TRBV30 to TRBJ2-2; D unclear. The germline V and J ends were trimmed by 4 bases and 6 bases, with 6 bases remaining between them. CDR1 and CDR2 (germline): GTSNPN, SVGIG (reference sequence). This CDR3 is 11 amino acids long. Here the CDR3 DNA reads TGTGCCTGGACAGGCTCCGGGGAGCTGTTTTTT. Translation gives CAWTGSGELFF.

The chain links TRBV30 to TRBJ2-3; D is possibly TRBD2 (5 bases). Germline CDR1 reads GTSNPN; CDR2 reads SVGIG (reference sequence). The CDR3 spans 14 residues. Trimming took off 2 bases at V and 7 bases at J, with 16 bases between the two ends. The CDR3 sequence: CAWSLPVDWHTQYF. CDR3 DNA sequence: TGTGCCTGGAGTCTACCAGTGGACTGGCATACGCAGTATTTT.

The chain links TRBV30 to TRBJ2-5; 12 bases agree with TRBD1. V gave up 2 bases and J gave up 4 bases; unmatched junction bases: 5. From germline, CDR1 is GTSNPN and CDR2 SVGIG (reference sequence). This CDR3 has 15 amino acids. The CDR3 region is CAWSPGTGGRETQYF. CDR3 bases: TGTGCCTGGAGTCCGGGGACAGGGGGCCGAGAGACCCAGTACTTC.

The chain recombines TRBV5-1 with TRBJ1-1; D remains unclear. V lost 0 bases and J lost 5, with 11 bases in between. The CDR3 is 14 residues long. The germline V gene has CDR1 SGHRS and CDR2 YFSETQ. CDR3 sequence: CASSLAGGRTEAFF. The CDR3 DNA reads TGCGCCAGCAGCTTGGCCGGCGGGCGGACTGAAGCTTTCTTT. Based on the CDR3 plus reference TRBV5-1 and TRBJ1-1, the full variable domain is KAGVTQTPRYLIKTRGQQVTLSCSPISGHRSVSWYQQTPGQGLQFLFEYFSETQRNKGNFPGRFSGRQFSNSRSEMNVSTLELGDSALYLCASSLAGGRTEAFFGQGTRLTVV.

CDR3 sequence reads: CASSLSAATEAFF. CDR3 bases: TGTGCCAGCAGTTTATCAGCGGCCACTGAAGCTTTCTTT. This sequence joins TRBV28 and TRBJ1-1; no clear D. The CDR3 contains 13 residues. V lost 1 base and J lost 4, with 7 bases in between. Germline V gene lookup returns CDR1 MDHEN and CDR2 SYDVKM.

The chain has TRBV10-3 and TRBJ2-5, with 7 bases fitting TRBD1. V trimming: 7 bases; J trimming: 0 bases; junction bases outside the gene matches: 8. Germline assignment: CDR1 ENHRY and CDR2 SYGVKD. CDR3 size: 15 residues. The CDR3, as DNA: TGTGCCATCAAGGGGGCCGGGACGTACCAAGAGACCCAGTACTTC. Translating gives CAIKGAGTYQETQYF.

The chain recombines TRBV7-3 with TRBJ2-1; D remains unclear. The V end lost 0 bases, the J end lost 5 bases, and 5 bases lay between the germline ends. The germline V gene has CDR1 SGHTA and CDR2 FQGTGA. The CDR3 runs to 13 residues. The CDR3: CASSLTWDNEQFF. The DNA of the CDR3 is TGTGCCAGCAGCTTAACGTGGGACAATGAGCAGTTCTTC.

This chain uses TRBV4-1 with TRBJ2-1; unclear D gene. Germline-derived CDR1 and CDR2 are MGHRA and YSYEKL. V was cut by 1 base and J by 5 bases, with 15 bases left in between. The CDR3 runs 16 residues. CDR3 residues: CASSQGGAYLHNEQFF. CDR3 bases: TGCGCCAGCAGCCAAGGCGGAGCTTACCTTCACAATGAGCAGTTCTTC.

The chain has TRBV6-6 and TRBJ2-5; D is perhaps TRBD2 (5 bases). Germline V CDR1 and CDR2: MNHNY, SVGAGI (reference sequence). The CDR3 covers 13 residues. The V gene lost 5 bases and the J gene lost 4 bases, with 11 bases spanning the gap. CDR3 sequence reads: CASSQTRGETQYF. The CDR3 DNA reads TGTGCCAGCAGTCAAACACGGGGAGAGACCCAGTACTTC.

V and J are TRBV4-2 and TRBJ2-7; 7 positions match TRBD2. Germline V gives CDR1 LGHNA, CDR2 YNFKEQ. The trim removed 3 bases at V and 2 bases at J, leaving 10 bases unmatched. CDR3 length: 16 amino acids. Here the CDR3 DNA reads TGTGCCAGCAGCCACGGGACTAAAAAAGAACCCTACGAGCAGTACTTC. This gives the protein CASSHGTKKEPYEQYF.

This sequence joins TRBV4-1 and TRBJ2-7, with TRBD1 identical over 10 bases. V shed 0 bases and J 4 bases; nucleotides not matched to a gene: 9. Germline CDR1 and CDR2: MGHRA and YSYEKL. The CDR3 totals 17 residues. The CDR3 nucleotides are TGCGCCAGCAGCCAAGATCCTCACCGGGACAGGGGTTACGAGCAGTACTTC. Its protein product is CASSQDPHRDRGYEQYF.

The rearrangement uses TRBV11-3 and TRBJ2-1, with 12 bases aligning to TRBD2. Germline CDR1 and CDR2: SGHNT and YENEEA. The CDR3 loop spans 17 amino acids. V shed 5 bases and J 3 bases; nucleotides not matched to a gene: 8. The CDR3 sequence is CASSDSASGRGYNEQFF. The CDR3 DNA sequence: TGTGCCAGCAGCGACAGCGCTAGCGGGAGGGGCTACAATGAGCAGTTCTTC.

The gene calls are TRBV11-2 and TRBJ2-1, with D possibly being TRBD2 (5 bases). The CDR3 is made up of 15 amino acids. The V gene's germline CDR1 is SGHAT and CDR2 FQNNGV. Trimming pared 4 bases from V and 0 bases from J, leaving 10 bases between. The CDR3 loop is CASSSGRDSYNEQFF. In nucleotides, the CDR3 is TGTGCCAGCAGCTCAGGTCGGGACTCCTACAATGAGCAGTTCTTC.

J is TRBJ2-3 and V is TRBV5-1; TRBD2 agrees at 14 bases. The germline V gene encodes CDR1 SGHRS and CDR2 YFSETQ. This CDR3 is 18 amino acids long. V lost 0 bases to trimming and J lost 2 bases; unmatched junction nucleotides: 5. The DNA of the CDR3 is TGCGCCAGCAGCTTGGTGGGGACTAGCGGGGGTCTCACAGATACGCAGTATTTT. It translates to CASSLVGTSGGLTDTQYF.

V is TRBV7-6 and J is TRBJ2-1; 11 nucleotides line up with TRBD2. With V trimmed by 1 base and J by 8 bases, 7 bases remained unmatched. The CDR3 length is 16 residues. Germline V CDR1 and CDR2: SGHVS, FNYEAQ. The CDR3 bases are TGTGCCAGCAGCTTAGGACTAGCGGGGCCCAGCTATGAGCAGTTCTTC. Protein sequence: CASSLGLAGPSYEQFF.

The chain couples TRBV18 to TRBJ1-1; D unresolved. Germline CDR1 and CDR2: KGHSH and LQKENI. V lost 6 bases and J lost 1, with 6 bases in between. CDR3 length: 12 residues. In DNA, the CDR3 is TGTGCCAGCTCGTCCGGGAACACTGAAGCTTTCTTT. This translates into CASSSGNTEAFF. Full variable domain (rest looked up from reference TRBV18 and TRBJ1-1): NAGVMQNPRHLVRRRGQEARLRCSPMKGHSHVYWYRQLPEEGLKFMVYLQKENIIDESGMPKERFSAEFPKEGPSILRIQQVVRGDSAAYFCASSSGNTEAFFGQGTRLTVV.